This T cell receptor beta chain was obtained from a study of blood T cell repertoires in COVID-19 (TCRdb year 2020). Turning to the overall study: The collaborator samples originated in the United States, Italy and Spain and spanned the acute and convalescent phases of COVID-19. The material from the prospective study consisted of cDNA or gDNA derived from T cells, B-cell-depleted T cells, or PBMCs. Deeply sampled blood TCRbeta repertoires from subjects exposed to, actively infected with, or recovered from COVID-19 were included in the dataset. The repertoires were made available in a free public database intended to serve as a resource for research on the immune response to SARS-CoV-2. The samples were drawn from two sources: the first 160 participants of the ongoing ImmuneRACE study, and approximately 1,300 subjects contributed by 6 global collaborators. Sample metadata almost always included a de-identified subject ID, COVID-19 status, age in years and sex. HLA class I and class II types, where available, came from metadata supplied by the sample provider rather than from assay-based typing.

The paper's findings and limits, for the study overall: Clinical and demographic metadata were provided uncurated, with the amount varying by source and participant.

About this clone itself: Its specific antigen is unknown. One base away there is no much larger clone; base qualities are not given.

TCRbeta CDR3 regions were amplified from genomic DNA by means of the immunoSEQ Assay, a bias-controlled multiplex PCR. In the authors' own workflow: Nucleated cell counts per sample were estimated from amplification of reference gene primers within the assay. To quantify the absolute abundance of each unique TCRbeta CDR3 rearrangement, sequence reads were collapsed and filtered. Productive Simpson clonality was computed per sample as the square root of Simpson's diversity index over productive rearrangements. TCRdb mirrors the immuneACCESS table, restricted to in-frame sequences. Some clones are absent from its copies; in checked studies, under half trace to an unresolved V gene, and the reason for the others is unknown. From that table come the V and J calls and clone size; the DNA was used to work out D and trimming. The sample table lists 100,000 to 150,000 clones, around 91% of them with a count of one. The ten largest clones take up 3.8% of the sample.

Compared with germline, V lacks 6 bases and J lacks 0 bases; bases without a gene match: 8. Per the germline V gene, KGHSH is the CDR1 and LQKENI is the CDR2. The CDR3 runs 15 amino acids, cysteine and phenylalanine included. Only the CDR3 region is kept as DNA, spanning 45 bases read in frame from base 1. One collaborating source in Seattle enrolled patients while the patients were actively infected and followed the patients over time throughout the course of disease. Whole blood was collected in K2EDTA tubes by collaborating institutions according to the institutions' own protocols. For TCRbeta analysis, collaborators shipped samples as frozen whole blood, isolated PBMCs, or DNA extracted from either of those sample types.

The sequencing input was peripheral blood. The sequence was obtained from a woman aged 55 to 70 with COVID-19, enrolled during active disease. The sequence joins TRBV18 to TRBJ2-7; 7 middle bases align to TRBD2. CDR3 loop: CASSPSGGSSYEQYF. The nucleotides read TGTGCCAGCTCGCCGTCGGGGGGAAGCTCCTACGAGCAGTACTTC.